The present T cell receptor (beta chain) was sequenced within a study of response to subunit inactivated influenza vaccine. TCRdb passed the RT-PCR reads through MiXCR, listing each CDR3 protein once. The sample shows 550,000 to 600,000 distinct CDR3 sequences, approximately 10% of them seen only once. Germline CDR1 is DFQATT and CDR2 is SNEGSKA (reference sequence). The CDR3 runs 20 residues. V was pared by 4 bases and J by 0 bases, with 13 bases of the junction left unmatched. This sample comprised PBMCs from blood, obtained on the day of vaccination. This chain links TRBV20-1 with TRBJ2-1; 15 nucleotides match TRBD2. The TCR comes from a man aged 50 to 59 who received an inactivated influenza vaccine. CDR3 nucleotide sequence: TGCAGTGCTACTCCTCTCCCCGGGACTAGCGGGGGGTTCTCCTACAATGAGCAGTTCTTC. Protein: CSATPLPGTSGGFSYNEQFF.